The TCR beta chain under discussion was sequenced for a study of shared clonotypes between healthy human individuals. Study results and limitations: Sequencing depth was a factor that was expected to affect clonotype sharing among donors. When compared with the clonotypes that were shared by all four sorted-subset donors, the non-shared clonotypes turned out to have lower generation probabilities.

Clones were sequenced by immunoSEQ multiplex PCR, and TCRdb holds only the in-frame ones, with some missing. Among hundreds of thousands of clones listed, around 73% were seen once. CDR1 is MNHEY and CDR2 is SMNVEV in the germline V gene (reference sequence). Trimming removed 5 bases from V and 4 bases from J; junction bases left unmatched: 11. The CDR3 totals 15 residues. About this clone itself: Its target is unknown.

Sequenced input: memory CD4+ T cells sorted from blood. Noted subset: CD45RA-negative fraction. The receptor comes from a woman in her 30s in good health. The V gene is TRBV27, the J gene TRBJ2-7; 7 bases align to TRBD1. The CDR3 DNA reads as TGTGCCAGCAGTAAAAGACAGGGTAGTTGGTACGAGCAGTACTTC. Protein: CASSKRQGSWYEQYF.